Following are 2 T cell receptor beta chains from one sample sequenced in a study of blood T cell repertoires in COVID-19. Assay used: immunoSEQ multiplex PCR; TCRdb lists only in-frame clones, some missing. The profile shows more than 300,000 clones, 80% to 95% of them singletons. The sample comprised PBMCs or T cells enriched from blood (not recorded which). All receptors derive from a woman aged 35 to 49 who had been exposed to COVID-19.

The chain links TRBV29-1 to TRBJ1-2; 7 bases map to TRBD1. This CDR3 region has 14 residues. V lost 6 bases to trimming and J lost 1 base; unmatched junction nucleotides: 8. Per germline, CDR1 SQVTM and CDR2 ANQGSEA. The CDR3 here is CSVMTRDSNYGYTF. The DNA for the CDR3 is TGCAGCGTGATGACTAGGGACAGTAACTATGGCTACACCTTC.

This rearrangement joins TRBV30 to TRBJ1-2; D remains ambiguous. Germline assignment: CDR1 GTSNPN and CDR2 SVGIG (reference sequence). The CDR3 is made up of 12 amino acids. The CDR3 reads CLGGELGYGYTF. The CDR3, as DNA: TGTCTTGGCGGGGAACTAGGCTATGGCTACACCTTC.